This T cell receptor beta chain was captured in a study of cytotoxic CD8 clonotypes in ibrutinib-treated CLL. About the study: The cohort had about a dozen relapsed/refractory and around 14 treatment-naive patients, some 17 IGHV unmutated.

Target depth was 1 in 200,000 to 1 in 1 million T cells, about 10x per clonotype. This table comes from immunoSEQ multiplex PCR, and its TCRdb copy is limited to in-frame clones, with some not included. The sample gives around 160,000 clones, roughly 77% of which show up once; approximately 2% is in the top ten. Points from the study as a whole: Clonality measured at baseline exceeded age-matched healthy donors, tracking circulating CD8+ T-cell counts.

About this clone: What it binds is unknown. Other DNA sequences of this sample code for an identical CDR3.

Frozen PBMC stocks contributed roughly 2.1 micrograms of genomic DNA to the TCR beta libraries. The CDR3 is 12 residues long. V lost 6 bases and J lost 4, with 9 bases in between. CDR1 and CDR2 from the germline V gene are MNHNS and SASEGT. The sample here was PBMCs, taken after 12 months of ibrutinib treatment. The V call is TRBV6-1, the J call TRBJ1-2; D uncertain. The sequence came from a human donor with chronic lymphocytic leukemia. In DNA form, the CDR3 reads TGTGCCAGCAGCCCAACGGGCTATGGCTACACCTTC. Its translation: CASSPTGYGYTF.